The 27 T cell receptor beta chains below were found in one sample sequenced in a study of shared clonotypes between healthy human individuals. Naive CD8 cells were CD45RO-negative, positively selected for CCR7, excluding terminally differentiated effector memory CD45RA+ cells. Data came from immunoSEQ multiplex PCR; TCRdb stores just in-frame clones and leaves some out. The repertoire consists of about 2.1 million clones, with approximately 94% occurring once and the leading ten covering 1.5% to 2%. Material for sequencing was naive CD8+ T cells from PBMCs. The source is a man between 18 and 35 years old in good health. Some clones in this sample may be carry-over from other donors' samples.

The rearrangement joins TRBV28 to TRBJ2-7, with D possibly TRBD1 on 5 matching bases. V lost 5 bases and J lost 3, with 23 bases in between. Germline values: CDR1 MDHEN, CDR2 SYDVKM. The CDR3 is 17 residues long. CDR3: CASSAQGWGRNHYEQYF. The CDR3 bases are TGTGCCAGCAGTGCCCAAGGATGGGGCCGCAACCACTACGAGCAGTACTTC. Together with reference TRBV28 and TRBJ2-7, the CDR3 gives the full variable domain: DVKVTQSSRYLVKRTGEKVFLECVQDMDHENMFWYRQDPGLGLRLIYFSYDVKMKEKGDIPEGYSVSREKKERFSLILESASTNQTSMYLCASSAQGWGRNHYEQYFGPGTRLTVT.

The J gene is TRBJ1-1, the V gene TRBV27, with D unclear. V was cut by 5 bases and J by 1 base, with 17 bases left in between. The CDR3 runs 16 residues. Germline CDR1 MNHEY, CDR2 SMNVEV (reference sequence). CDR3 DNA: TGTGCCAGCAGTCCCCTCCGGGAGGGCGGGAACACTGAAGCTTTCTTT. It codes for CASSPLREGGNTEAFF.

This clone was counted once. V usage is TRBV15 and J usage is TRBJ1-4; D not resolved. Germline lookup yields CDR1 LNHNV and CDR2 YYDKDF (reference sequence). The CDR3 runs to 13 residues. With 0 bases removed from V and 8 bases from J, the gap between germline ends came to 7 bases. The CDR3 is CATSREGGEKLFF. DNA of the CDR3: TGTGCCACCAGCAGAGAGGGAGGAGAAAAACTGTTTTTT. Looking up the rest from reference TRBV15 and TRBJ1-4 gives the full variable domain: DAMVIQNPRYQVTQFGKPVTLSCSQTLNHNVMYWYQQKSSQAPKLLFHYYDKDFNNEADTPDNFQSRRPNTSFCFLDIRSPGLGDTAMYLCATSREGGEKLFFGSGTQLSVL.

The sample holds a few counts of this clone. The rearrangement joins TRBV4-1 to TRBJ1-1; D ambiguous. The CDR3 runs 13 residues. V was trimmed by 1 base and J by 4 bases, leaving 7 bases between them. Per germline, CDR1 MGHRA and CDR2 YSYEKL. CDR3 residues: CASSQGFGTEAFF. The CDR3, as DNA: TGCGCCAGCAGCCAAGGCTTTGGCACTGAAGCTTTCTTT.

Turning to this clone: The same CDR3 can be traced to other DNA sequences in this sample. V usage is TRBV27 and J usage is TRBJ2-3, with unresolved D. CDR1 MNHEY and CDR2 SMNVEV come from the germline V gene (reference sequence). V was clipped by 2 bases and J by 0 bases, with 3 bases between them. The CDR3 consists of 13 residues. CDR3 residues: CASSLVSTDTQYF. For the CDR3, the DNA is TGTGCCAGCAGTTTAGTGAGCACAGATACGCAGTATTTT.

To note about this clone: The same CDR3 also results from other DNA sequences found in this sample. The chain joins TRBV19 to TRBJ1-1; D perhaps matches TRBD1 (6 bases). V lost 4 bases, J lost 0 bases, and 9 bases lay in between. Germline assignment: CDR1 LNHDA and CDR2 SQIVND (reference sequence). This CDR3 has 14 amino acids. The CDR3 reads CASSTNRVNTEAFF. As DNA, the CDR3 is TGTGCCAGTAGTACCAACAGGGTGAACACTGAAGCTTTCTTT.

The V gene is TRBV11-2, the J gene TRBJ2-1; 8 bases are a match to TRBD2. Germline CDR1 SGHAT, CDR2 FQNNGV. V lost 5 bases to trimming and J lost 5 bases; unmatched junction nucleotides: 14. CDR3 length equals 17 residues. The CDR3 region is CASSPQPGTSGDNEQFF. In DNA form, the CDR3 reads TGTGCCAGCAGCCCCCAACCGGGAACTAGCGGCGACAATGAGCAGTTCTTC.

The J gene is TRBJ1-2, the V gene TRBV2; D gene uncertain. The CDR3 runs to 18 residues. Trimming took off 2 bases at V and 0 bases at J, with 19 bases between the two ends. Germline CDR1 is SNHLY and CDR2 is FYNNEI. The CDR3 loop reads CASSETDSGAEANYGYTF. CDR3 sequence (DNA): TGTGCCAGCAGTGAAACGGATTCGGGAGCTGAAGCTAACTATGGCTACACCTTC.

The rearrangement joins TRBV27 to TRBJ2-7, with D hard to call. The CDR3 is made up of 16 amino acids. The V gene's germline CDR1 is MNHEY and CDR2 SMNVEV (reference sequence). Trimming removed 0 bases from V and 0 bases from J, with 12 bases in between. CDR3 bases: TGTGCCAGCAGTTTATCCGACCCCTACGACTCCTACGAGCAGTACTTC. Translating it yields CASSLSDPYDSYEQYF.

J is TRBJ2-7 and V is TRBV15, with 11 bases fitting TRBD1. The CDR3 spans 15 residues. V gave up 3 bases and J gave up 4 bases; unmatched junction bases: 5. CDR1 is LNHNV, CDR2 YYDKDF, per germline (reference sequence). The CDR3 is CATSSSGTGGYEQYF. The CDR3 DNA follows: TGTGCCACCAGCAGCTCCGGGACAGGGGGGTACGAGCAGTACTTC. Using reference TRBV15 and TRBJ2-7 for the parts outside the CDR3, the full variable domain is DAMVIQNPRYQVTQFGKPVTLSCSQTLNHNVMYWYQQKSSQAPKLLFHYYDKDFNNEADTPDNFQSRRPNTSFCFLDIRSPGLGDTAMYLCATSSSGTGGYEQYFGPGTRLTVT.

The rearrangement links TRBV6-5 to TRBJ2-1, with D possibly being TRBD1 (5 bases). The ends were cut back, 7 bases at V and 1 base at J, with 11 bases in the middle. Germline assignment: CDR1 MNHEY and CDR2 SVGAGI. This CDR3 has 14 amino acids. The CDR3 bases are TGTGCCAGCATGGGGCCCCCGTCCTACAATGAGCAGTTCTTC. It is translated as CASMGPPSYNEQFF.

The V call is TRBV28, the J call TRBJ2-3, with TRBD1 identical over 7 bases. Germline V lookup: CDR1 MDHEN, CDR2 SYDVKM. This CDR3 has 17 residues. With 3 bases clipped from V and 0 bases from J, the junction kept 9 bases outside the gene matches. The CDR3 DNA reads TGTGCCAGCAGTTTCCTCCCAACAGGGGCTAGCACAGATACGCAGTATTTT. It encodes CASSFLPTGASTDTQYF.

The gene calls are TRBV28 and TRBJ1-5, with a weak D call TRBD1 (5 bases). Germline V CDR1 and CDR2: MDHEN, SYDVKM. Deletions cut 4 bases from V and 7 bases from J, with 17 bases between. The CDR3 spans 15 residues. The chain's CDR3 is CASSSSRRDPQPQHF. Here the CDR3 DNA reads TGTGCCAGCAGTTCCTCTCGCCGGGACCCCCAGCCCCAGCATTTT.

V usage is TRBV28 and J usage is TRBJ2-7; tentatively, D is TRBD2 (6 bases). Trimming left V 8 bases short and J 2 bases short, with 19 bases between. The germline V gene has CDR1 MDHEN and CDR2 SYDVKM. The CDR3 has 15 residues. The CDR3 loop is CASEMFTGETYEQYF. The CDR3 region has the DNA TGTGCCAGCGAGATGTTTACGGGGGAAACCTACGAGCAGTACTTC.

The chain combines TRBV29-1 with TRBJ1-2; tentative D call: TRBD1 (6 bases). CDR3 length: 15 residues. Per germline, CDR1 SQVTM and CDR2 ANQGSEA. Trimming removed 1 base from V and 4 bases from J, with 16 bases in between. As DNA, the CDR3 is TGCAGCGTTGAAGCGGACAGTGAGCTGGTCTATGGCTACACCTTC. Amino acids: CSVEADSELVYGYTF. Drawing the rest from reference TRBV29-1 and TRBJ1-2, the complete variable domain is SAVISQKPSRDICQRGTSLTIQCQVDSQVTMMFWYRQQPGQSLTLIATANQGSEATYESGFVIDKFPISRPNLTFSTLTVSNMSPEDSSIYLCSVEADSELVYGYTFGSGTRLTVV.

About this clone: The sample has other DNA sequences that encode this CDR3 too. The chain employs TRBV9 and TRBJ2-3, with D tentatively TRBD2 (6 bases). Trimming took off 3 bases at V and 4 bases at J, with 9 bases between the two ends. Germline CDR1 SGDLS, CDR2 YYNGEE. The CDR3 spans 13 residues. The CDR3 DNA sequence: TGTGCCAGCAGCGGCCCGGGGGCAGATACGCAGTATTTT. It specifies CASSGPGADTQYF.

CDR3 sequence (DNA): TGTGCCAGGAAAGGGGGACTGAGTAATGAAAAACTGTTTTTT. The encoded protein is CARKGGLSNEKLFF. This chain connects TRBV21-1 to TRBJ1-4. TRBV21-1 is classified as a pseudogene. The CDR3 totals 14 residues.

The chain recombines TRBV6-6 with TRBJ2-1, with unresolved D. The CDR3 consists of 14 residues. Trimming took 0 bases from V and 7 from J, leaving 10 bases between them. The germline gives CDR1 MNHNY, CDR2 SVGAGI (reference sequence). As DNA, the CDR3 is TGTGCCAGCAGTTACTCGGGCCCAGCAAATGAGCAGTTCTTC. It codes for CASSYSGPANEQFF.

The V gene is TRBV5-8, the J gene TRBJ2-7; 11 nucleotides line up with TRBD2. The V and J ends lost 3 bases and 1 base, in that order; junction bases with no gene match: 6. CDR1 is SGHTS and CDR2 is YDEGEE in the germline V gene. The CDR3 spans 16 residues. The CDR3 nucleotides read TGTGCCAGCAGCTCAGGACTAGCGGGCGATTCCTACGAGCAGTACTTC. Translated: CASSSGLAGDSYEQYF.

The chain couples TRBV2 to TRBJ2-1; 11 bases line up with TRBD2. The V and J ends lost 4 bases and 3 bases, in that order; junction bases with no gene match: 2. Per germline, CDR1 SNHLY and CDR2 FYNNEI. The CDR3 length is 15 residues. CDR3 sequence (DNA): TGTGCCAGCAGTGGGGGACTAGCGGACTACAATGAGCAGTTCTTC. Its translation is CASSGGLADYNEQFF.

The CDR3 loop reads CASSLYAGLEAFF. DNA for the CDR3: TGTGCCAGCAGTTTATATGCGGGGCTTGAAGCTTTCTTT. The J gene is TRBJ1-1, the V gene TRBV27, with D tentatively TRBD1 (5 bases). The CDR3 length is 13 residues. Germline V gene sequence: CDR1 MNHEY, CDR2 SMNVEV (reference sequence). Trimming removed 1 base at V and 7 bases at J, with 10 bases between.

The chain couples TRBV9 to TRBJ2-1, with D tentatively TRBD1 or TRBD2 (5 bases each). The CDR3 consists of 14 residues. Germline V CDR1 and CDR2: SGDLS, YYNGEE. V was cut by 1 base and J by 5 bases, with 10 bases left in between. The CDR3 loop is CASSVRDQHNEQFF. The CDR3 DNA sequence: TGTGCCAGCAGCGTAAGGGACCAGCACAATGAGCAGTTCTTC. Based on the CDR3 plus reference TRBV9 and TRBJ2-1, the full variable domain is DSGVTQTPKHLITATGQRVTLRCSPRSGDLSVYWYQQSLDQGLQFLIQYYNGEERAKGNILERFSAQQFPDLHSELNLSSLELGDSALYFCASSVRDQHNEQFFGPGTRLTVL.

J is TRBJ1-2 and V is TRBV28, with D tentatively TRBD1 (5 bases). Germline V CDR1 and CDR2: MDHEN, SYDVKM. V lost 5 bases and J lost 4, with 20 bases in between. CDR3 length: 16 amino acids. This CDR3 is CASSPKTAGLSYGYTF. The CDR3 region has the DNA TGTGCCAGCAGTCCAAAAACGGCGGGGCTGAGCTATGGCTACACCTTC.

The CDR3: CASSSPIGSFDEQFF. CDR3 bases: TGTGCCAGCAGCTCCCCGATCGGGTCCTTCGATGAGCAGTTCTTC. The chain combines TRBV7-9 with TRBJ2-1; D unclear. Trimming stripped 4 bases from V and 8 bases from J, with 18 bases between. The germline CDR1 and CDR2 sequences are SEHNR and FQNEAQ (reference sequence). CDR3 size: 15 residues.

CDR3 sequence reads: CAISVGDRGVSTEAFF. DNA of the CDR3: TGTGCCATCAGTGTAGGGGACAGGGGGGTGAGTACTGAAGCTTTCTTT. The genes are TRBV10-3 and TRBJ1-1; 11 bases agree with TRBD1. V lost 4 bases to trimming and J lost 5 bases; unmatched junction nucleotides: 9. The CDR3 is 16 amino acids. Germline values: CDR1 ENHRY, CDR2 SYGVKD.

As to this clone: Other DNA sequences of this sample code for an identical CDR3. The chain uses TRBV7-9 and TRBJ2-1; D is ambiguous. Trimming left V 4 bases short and J 0 bases short, with 10 bases between. CDR3 length: 15 residues. Per germline, CDR1 SEHNR and CDR2 FQNEAQ (reference sequence). CDR3 coding DNA: TGTGCCAGCAGCTCGGACGGTAGCTCCTACAATGAGCAGTTCTTC. This gives the protein CASSSDGSSYNEQFF.

The chain couples TRBV7-8 to TRBJ2-1, with D maybe TRBD2 (6 bases). Germline CDR1 is SGHVS and CDR2 is FQNEAQ. CDR3 size: 17 residues. The V gene lost 5 bases and the J gene lost 3 bases, with 20 bases spanning the gap. The CDR3 DNA sequence: TGTGCCAGCAGCCTGGTTCCCGGCGGGATTAACTACAATGAGCAGTTCTTC. It specifies CASSLVPGGINYNEQFF. Looking up the rest from reference TRBV7-8 and TRBJ2-1 gives the full variable domain: GAGVSQSPRYKVAKRGQDVALRCDPISGHVSLFWYQQALGQGPEFLTYFQNEAQLDKSGLPSDRFFAERPEGSVSTLKIQRTQQEDSAVYLCASSLVPGGINYNEQFFGPGTRLTVL.